The clone carrying this TCR beta chain has only one observation. In the original processing: How many nucleated cells were present was estimated from reference gene primer amplification. Produced via immunoSEQ multiplex PCR; TCRdb's table is partial and in-frame only. V, J and clone size are those of that table, while D and trimming were read from the DNA. The sample yields more than 200,000 clones, approximately 91% seen once. The sample originates from a study of blood T cell repertoires in COVID-19. Study at large: Whether acute or convalescent, the COVID-19 samples came from the United States, Italy and Spain. The analysed material was cDNA or gDNA that came from T cells, B-cell-depleted T cells, or PBMCs.

In germline, CDR1 is MNHEY, CDR2 SVGAGI. This CDR3 region has 13 residues. V lost 7 bases and J 4 bases, leaving 13 bases between the germline ends. Sample: peripheral blood. The chain is built from TRBV6-5 and TRBJ1-2; no clear D gene. The TCR was taken from a human donor in a cohort sampled during active COVID-19. DNA of the CDR3: TGTGCCAGCACCAAGTCCGACTTCTATGGCTACACCTTC. It encodes CASTKSDFYGYTF.